The sequence of this T cell receptor (beta chain) was determined in a study of blood T cell repertoires in COVID-19 (TCRdb year 2020). Broadly, across the study: The collaborator samples originated in the United States, Italy and Spain and spanned the acute and convalescent phases of COVID-19. The material from the prospective study consisted of cDNA or gDNA derived from T cells, B-cell-depleted T cells, or PBMCs. Subjects who had been exposed to COVID-19, were actively infected with it, or had recovered from it provided the deeply sampled blood TCRbeta repertoires that made up the dataset. The repertoires were released in a freely available public database intended as a resource for research on the immune response to SARS-CoV-2. The samples were drawn from the first 160 participants of the ongoing ImmuneRACE study and from 1,200 or so subjects provided by 6 global collaborators. Nearly every sample came with metadata listing a de-identified subject ID, COVID-19 status, age in years and sex. Where available, HLA class I and class II types were obtained from metadata supplied by the sample provider rather than from assay-based typing.

For this clone: What antigen it recognizes has not been identified. No much larger clone exists at a distance of one base, and base qualities are not known.

Study-wide conclusions, independent of this receptor: How much clinical and demographic metadata was included differed by source and by participant, and the metadata was provided uncurated.

CDR1 is given as LNHNV and CDR2 as YYDKDF, both from the germline V gene (reference sequence). Trimming removed 5 bases from V and 4 bases from J; the gene matches leave 2 bases unexplained. The CDR3 starts with the cysteine, ends with the phenylalanine, and has 14 residues. The DNA shown is the 42-base CDR3, in frame from base 1. The collaborating institutions used their own protocols to collect whole blood in K2EDTA tubes. For TCRbeta analysis, collaborators shipped samples in one of three forms: frozen whole blood, isolated PBMCs, or DNA extracted from either of those sample types. TCRbeta CDR3 regions were amplified from genomic DNA using the immunoSEQ Assay, a bias-controlled multiplex PCR. The paper's processing steps were these. The number of nucleated cells in each sample was estimated from the amplification of reference gene primers within the assay. To quantify the absolute abundance of each unique TCRbeta CDR3 rearrangement, sequence reads were collapsed and filtered. Productive Simpson clonality was computed per sample as the square root of Simpson's diversity index over productive rearrangements. TCRdb carries this immuneACCESS record with in-frame sequences only. Its versions omit some clonotypes, under half of them owing to an unresolved V gene in the studies checked, with the rest unexplained. That table supplies the V and J calls and clone size; D and trimming were determined from the DNA. Within this sample are 90,000 or so clones, with approximately 89% of them counted one time only. Around 0.44% of the sample is taken by the ten largest.

This TCR derives from a man between 60 and 75 years old with acute or convalescent COVID-19. The sequenced sample consisted of peripheral blood. Rearrangement joined TRBV15 to TRBJ2-6; 7 of the junction bases match TRBD2. The nucleotides are TGTGCCACCAGCCGGGAGGCCGGGGCCAACGTCCTGACTTTC. The encoded protein is CATSREAGANVLTF.